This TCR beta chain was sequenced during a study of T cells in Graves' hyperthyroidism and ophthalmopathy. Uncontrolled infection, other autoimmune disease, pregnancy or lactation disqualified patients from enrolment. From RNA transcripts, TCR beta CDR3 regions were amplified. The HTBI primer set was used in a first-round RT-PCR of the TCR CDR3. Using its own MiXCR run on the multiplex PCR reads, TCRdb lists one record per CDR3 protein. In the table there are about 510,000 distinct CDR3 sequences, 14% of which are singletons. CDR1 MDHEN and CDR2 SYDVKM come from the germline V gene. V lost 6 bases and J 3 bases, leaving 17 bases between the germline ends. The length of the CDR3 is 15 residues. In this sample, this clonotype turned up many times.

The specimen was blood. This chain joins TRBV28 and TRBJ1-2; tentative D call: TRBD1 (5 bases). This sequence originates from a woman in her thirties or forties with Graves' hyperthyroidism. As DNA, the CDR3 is TGTGCCAGCAGCCAAGGGACGGACGATTACTATGGCTACACCTTC. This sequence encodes CASSQGTDDYYGYTF.